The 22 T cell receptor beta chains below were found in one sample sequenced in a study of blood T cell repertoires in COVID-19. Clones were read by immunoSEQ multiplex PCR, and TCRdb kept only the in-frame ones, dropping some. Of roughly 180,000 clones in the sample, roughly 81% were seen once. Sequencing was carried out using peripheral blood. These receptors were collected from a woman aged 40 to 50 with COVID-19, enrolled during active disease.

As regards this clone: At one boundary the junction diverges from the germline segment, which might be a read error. In DNA form, the CDR3 reads TGTGCCAGCAGTGACGGAACAGAGCCGTTCTTC. It specifies CASSDGTEPFF. The V gene is TRBV12-3 or TRBV12-4, the J gene TRBJ2-1; D not certain. The CDR3 extends over 11 amino acids.

The DNA for the CDR3 is TGTGCCAGCAGCCAAGATGTCGGGTATGGCTACACCTTC. Translating gives CASSQDVGYGYTF. V is TRBV4-2 and J is TRBJ1-2; D gene uncertain. Germline V lookup: CDR1 LGHNA, CDR2 YNFKEQ. V lost 0 bases, J lost 5 bases, and 7 bases lay in between. This CDR3 is 13 amino acids long.

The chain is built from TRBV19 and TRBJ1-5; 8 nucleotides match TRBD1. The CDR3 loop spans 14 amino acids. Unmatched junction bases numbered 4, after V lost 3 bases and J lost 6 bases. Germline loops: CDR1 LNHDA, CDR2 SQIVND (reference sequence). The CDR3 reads CASSMQGAGQPQHF. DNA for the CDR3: TGTGCCAGTAGTATGCAGGGGGCTGGTCAGCCCCAGCATTTT.

The CDR3 sequence: CASSLTPRFDEQFF. DNA for the CDR3: TGTGCCAGCAGCTTAACGCCGCGGTTCGATGAGCAGTTCTTC. V gene TRBV7-3 combines with J gene TRBJ2-1; D call uncertain. Germline CDR1 SGHTA, CDR2 FQGTGA. The length of the CDR3 is 14 residues. The V end was cut by 0 bases, the J end by 8 bases, with 11 bases between. Using reference TRBV7-3 and TRBJ2-1 for the parts outside the CDR3, the full variable domain is GAGVSQTPSNKVTEKGKYVELRCDPISGHTALYWYRQSLGQGPEFLIYFQGTGAADDSGLPNDRFFAVRPEGSVSTLKIQRTERGDSAVYLCASSLTPRFDEQFFGPGTRLTVL.

The DNA for the CDR3 is TGTGCCAGTAGGGAAGGGGGCCGCGATGAGCAGTTCTTC. It translates to CASREGGRDEQFF. The chain employs TRBV19 and TRBJ2-1; TRBD1 matches at 7 bases. The trim removed 6 bases at V and 8 bases at J, leaving 7 bases unmatched. In germline, CDR1 is LNHDA, CDR2 SQIVND (reference sequence). This CDR3 comprises 13 residues. Full variable domain (remainder filled in from reference TRBV19 and TRBJ2-1): DGGITQSPKYLFRKEGQNVTLSCEQNLNHDAMYWYRQDPGQGLRLIYYSQIVNDFQKGDIAEGYSVSREKKESFPLTVTSAQKNPTAFYLCASREGGRDEQFFGPGTRLTVL.

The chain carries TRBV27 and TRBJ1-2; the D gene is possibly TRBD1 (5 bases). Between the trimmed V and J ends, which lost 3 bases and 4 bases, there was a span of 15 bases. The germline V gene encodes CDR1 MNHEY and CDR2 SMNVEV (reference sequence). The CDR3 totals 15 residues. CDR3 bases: TGTGCCAGCAGTTTGACCGGGACTGATCTCTATGGCTACACCTTC. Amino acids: CASSLTGTDLYGYTF.

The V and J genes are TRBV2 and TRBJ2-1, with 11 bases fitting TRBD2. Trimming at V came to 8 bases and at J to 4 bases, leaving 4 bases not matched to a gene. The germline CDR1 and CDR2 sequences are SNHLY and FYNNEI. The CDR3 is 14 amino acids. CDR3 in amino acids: CASFSGGAYNEQFF. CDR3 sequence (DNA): TGTGCCAGCTTTAGCGGGGGGGCTTACAATGAGCAGTTCTTC.

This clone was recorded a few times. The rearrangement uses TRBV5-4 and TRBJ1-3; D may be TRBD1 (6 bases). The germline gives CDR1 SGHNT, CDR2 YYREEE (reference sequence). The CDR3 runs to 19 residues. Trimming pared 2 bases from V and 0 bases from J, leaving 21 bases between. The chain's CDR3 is CASSFGWGYRTASGNTIYF. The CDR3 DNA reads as TGTGCCAGCAGCTTTGGTTGGGGATATAGGACAGCCTCTGGAAACACCATATATTTT.

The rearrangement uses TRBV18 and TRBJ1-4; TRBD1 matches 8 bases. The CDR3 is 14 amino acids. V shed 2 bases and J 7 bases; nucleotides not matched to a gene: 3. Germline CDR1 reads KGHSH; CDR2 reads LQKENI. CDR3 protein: CASSPGQGREKLFF. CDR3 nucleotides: TGTGCCAGCTCACCAGGACAGGGTCGTGAAAAACTGTTTTTT.

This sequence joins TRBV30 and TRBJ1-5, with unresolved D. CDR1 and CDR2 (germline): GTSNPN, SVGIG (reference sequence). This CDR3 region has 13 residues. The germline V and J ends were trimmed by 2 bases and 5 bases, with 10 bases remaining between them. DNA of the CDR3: TGTGCCTGGAGTCGCGGGGTGGATCAGCCCCAGCATTTT. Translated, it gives CAWSRGVDQPQHF.

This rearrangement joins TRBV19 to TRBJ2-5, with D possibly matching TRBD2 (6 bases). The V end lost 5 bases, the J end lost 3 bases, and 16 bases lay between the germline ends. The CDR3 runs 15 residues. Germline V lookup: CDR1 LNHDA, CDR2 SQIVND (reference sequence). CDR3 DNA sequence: TGTGCCAGTAGTTTCGGGGGAGTAGCGAAAGAGACCCAGTACTTC. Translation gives CASSFGGVAKETQYF.

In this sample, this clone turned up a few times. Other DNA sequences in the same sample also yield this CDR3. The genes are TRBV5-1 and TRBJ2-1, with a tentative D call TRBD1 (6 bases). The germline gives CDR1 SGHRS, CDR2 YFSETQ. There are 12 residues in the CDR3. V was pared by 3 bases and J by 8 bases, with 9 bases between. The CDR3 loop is CASSSQGYEQFF. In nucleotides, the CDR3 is TGCGCCAGCAGCTCACAGGGCTATGAGCAGTTCTTC.

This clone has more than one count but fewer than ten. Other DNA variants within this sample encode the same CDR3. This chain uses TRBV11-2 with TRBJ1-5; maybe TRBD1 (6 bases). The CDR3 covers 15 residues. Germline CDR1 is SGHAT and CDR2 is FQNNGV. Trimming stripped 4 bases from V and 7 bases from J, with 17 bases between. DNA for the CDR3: TGTGCCAGCAGCTGGGGCCGGGGGGCTGGACAGCCCCAGCATTTT. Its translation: CASSWGRGAGQPQHF.

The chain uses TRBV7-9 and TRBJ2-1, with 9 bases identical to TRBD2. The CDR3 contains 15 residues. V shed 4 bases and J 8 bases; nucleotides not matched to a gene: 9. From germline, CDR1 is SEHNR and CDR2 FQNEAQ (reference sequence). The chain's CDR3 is CASSSASGGKYEQFF. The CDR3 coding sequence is TGTGCCAGCAGCTCAGCGAGCGGGGGGAAATATGAGCAGTTCTTC.

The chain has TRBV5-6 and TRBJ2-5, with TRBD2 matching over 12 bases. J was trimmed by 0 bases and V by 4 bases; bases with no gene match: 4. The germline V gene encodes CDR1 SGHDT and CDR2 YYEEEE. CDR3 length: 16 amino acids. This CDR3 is CASSPTSGGYQETQYF. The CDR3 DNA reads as TGTGCCAGCAGCCCTACTAGCGGGGGGTACCAAGAGACCCAGTACTTC.

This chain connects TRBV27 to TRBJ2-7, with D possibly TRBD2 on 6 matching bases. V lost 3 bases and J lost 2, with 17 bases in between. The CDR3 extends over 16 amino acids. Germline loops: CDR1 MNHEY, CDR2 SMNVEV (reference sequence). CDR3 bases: TGTGCCAGCAGTTTTTGGATTGAGGGGACTCCCTACGAGCAGTACTTC. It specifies CASSFWIEGTPYEQYF.

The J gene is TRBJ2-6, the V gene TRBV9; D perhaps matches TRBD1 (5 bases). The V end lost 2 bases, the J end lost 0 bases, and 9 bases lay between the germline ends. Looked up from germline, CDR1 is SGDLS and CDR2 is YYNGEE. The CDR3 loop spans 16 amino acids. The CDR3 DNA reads TGTGCCAGCAGCGTGGACACGGACTCTGGGGCCAACGTCCTGACTTTC. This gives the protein CASSVDTDSGANVLTF.

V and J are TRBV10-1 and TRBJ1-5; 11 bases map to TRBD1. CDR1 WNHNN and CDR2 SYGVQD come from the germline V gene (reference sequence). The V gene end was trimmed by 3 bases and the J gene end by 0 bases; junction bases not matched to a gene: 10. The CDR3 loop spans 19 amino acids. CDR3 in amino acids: CASSEPGTGGLNSNQPQHF. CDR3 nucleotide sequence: TGCGCCAGCAGTGAACCCGGGACAGGGGGTCTAAATAGCAATCAGCCCCAGCATTTT.

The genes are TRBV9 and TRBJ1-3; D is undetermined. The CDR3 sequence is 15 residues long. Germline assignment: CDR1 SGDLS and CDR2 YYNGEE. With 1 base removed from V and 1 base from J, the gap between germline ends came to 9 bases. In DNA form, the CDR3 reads TGTGCCAGCAGCGTAATCGGGTTTTCTGGAAACACCATATATTTT. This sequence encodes CASSVIGFSGNTIYF.

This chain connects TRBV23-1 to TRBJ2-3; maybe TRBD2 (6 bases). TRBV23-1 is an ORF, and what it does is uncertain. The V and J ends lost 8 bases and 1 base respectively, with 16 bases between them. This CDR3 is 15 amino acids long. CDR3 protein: CASLRLGEGTDTQYF. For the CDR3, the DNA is TGCGCCAGCCTCCGCTTGGGGGAGGGCACAGATACGCAGTATTTT.

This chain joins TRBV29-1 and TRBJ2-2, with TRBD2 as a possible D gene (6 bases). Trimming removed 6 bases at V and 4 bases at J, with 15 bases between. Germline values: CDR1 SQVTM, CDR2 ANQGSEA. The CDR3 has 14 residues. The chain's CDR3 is CSVRRAPGTGELFF. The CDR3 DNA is TGCAGCGTGAGGAGGGCCCCAGGCACCGGGGAGCTGTTTTTT.

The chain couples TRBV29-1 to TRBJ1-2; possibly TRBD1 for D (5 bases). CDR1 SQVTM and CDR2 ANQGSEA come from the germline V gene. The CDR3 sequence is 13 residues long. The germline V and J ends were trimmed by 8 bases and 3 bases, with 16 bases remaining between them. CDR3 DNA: TGCAGCTCAAGTACGGTAGGGGACTATGGCTACACCTTC. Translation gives CSSSTVGDYGYTF.